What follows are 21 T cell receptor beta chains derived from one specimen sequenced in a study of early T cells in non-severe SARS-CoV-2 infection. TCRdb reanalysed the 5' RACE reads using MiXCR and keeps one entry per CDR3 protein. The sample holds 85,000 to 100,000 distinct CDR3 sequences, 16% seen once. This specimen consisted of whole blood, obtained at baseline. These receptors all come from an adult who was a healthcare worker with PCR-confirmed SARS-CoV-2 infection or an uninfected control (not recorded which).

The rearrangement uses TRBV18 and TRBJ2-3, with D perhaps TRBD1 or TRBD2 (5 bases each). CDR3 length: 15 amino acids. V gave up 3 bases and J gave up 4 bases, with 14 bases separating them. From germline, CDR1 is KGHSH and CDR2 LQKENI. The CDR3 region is CASSPWGSEADTQYF. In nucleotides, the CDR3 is TGTGCCAGCTCACCGTGGGGGAGTGAAGCAGATACGCAGTATTTT. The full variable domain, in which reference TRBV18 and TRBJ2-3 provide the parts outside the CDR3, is NAGVMQNPRHLVRRRGQEARLRCSPMKGHSHVYWYRQLPEEGLKFMVYLQKENIIDESGMPKERFSAEFPKEGPSILRIQQVVRGDSAAYFCASSPWGSEADTQYFGPGTRLTVL.

The CDR3 region is CASCPIRLGRNEQFF. The CDR3 DNA is TGTGCCAGCTGCCCGATTCGACTAGGACGCAATGAGCAGTTCTTC. V gene TRBV2 combines with J gene TRBJ2-1; D is possibly TRBD2 (6 bases). Germline V gene sequence: CDR1 SNHLY, CDR2 FYNNEI. This CDR3 is 15 amino acids long. V dropped 8 bases and J dropped 6 bases, with 20 bases sitting between them.

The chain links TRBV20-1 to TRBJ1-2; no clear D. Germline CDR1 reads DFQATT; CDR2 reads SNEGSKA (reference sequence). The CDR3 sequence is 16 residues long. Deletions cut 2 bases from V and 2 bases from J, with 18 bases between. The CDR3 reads CSARRRLPILNYGYTF. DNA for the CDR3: TGCAGTGCTAGAAGACGACTGCCCATTTTAAACTATGGCTACACCTTC.

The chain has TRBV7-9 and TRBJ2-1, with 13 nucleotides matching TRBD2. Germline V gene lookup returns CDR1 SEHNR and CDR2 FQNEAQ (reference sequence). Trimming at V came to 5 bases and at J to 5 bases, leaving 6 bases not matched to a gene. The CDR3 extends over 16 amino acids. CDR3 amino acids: CASSGLAGANNNEQFF. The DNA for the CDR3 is TGTGCCAGCAGCGGACTAGCGGGGGCTAATAACAATGAGCAGTTCTTC.

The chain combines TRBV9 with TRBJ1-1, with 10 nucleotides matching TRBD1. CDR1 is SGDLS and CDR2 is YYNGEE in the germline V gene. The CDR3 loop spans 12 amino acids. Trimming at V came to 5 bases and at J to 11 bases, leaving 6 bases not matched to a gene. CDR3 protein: CASRAPGQGAFF. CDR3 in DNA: TGTGCCAGCAGAGCCCCGGGACAGGGGGCTTTCTTT.

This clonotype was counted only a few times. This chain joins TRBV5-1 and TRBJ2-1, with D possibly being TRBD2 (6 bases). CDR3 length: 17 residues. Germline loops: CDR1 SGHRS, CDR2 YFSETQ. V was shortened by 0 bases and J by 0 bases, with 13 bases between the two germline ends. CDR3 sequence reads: CASSLGDSLYSYNEQFF. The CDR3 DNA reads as TGCGCCAGCAGCTTGGGGGACTCCCTTTACTCCTACAATGAGCAGTTCTTC.

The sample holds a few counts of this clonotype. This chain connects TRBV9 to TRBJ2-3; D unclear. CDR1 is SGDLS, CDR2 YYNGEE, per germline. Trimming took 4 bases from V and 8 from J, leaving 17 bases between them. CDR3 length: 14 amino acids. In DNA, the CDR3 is TGTGCCAGCAGCCTACTCGTTGGGCCCGGTACGCAGTATTTT. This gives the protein CASSLLVGPGTQYF.

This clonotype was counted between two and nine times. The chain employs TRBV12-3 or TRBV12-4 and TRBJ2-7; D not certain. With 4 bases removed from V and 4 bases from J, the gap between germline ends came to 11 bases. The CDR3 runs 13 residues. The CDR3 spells CASSSTPPYEQYF. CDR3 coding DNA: TGTGCCAGCAGTTCGACTCCTCCTTACGAGCAGTACTTC.

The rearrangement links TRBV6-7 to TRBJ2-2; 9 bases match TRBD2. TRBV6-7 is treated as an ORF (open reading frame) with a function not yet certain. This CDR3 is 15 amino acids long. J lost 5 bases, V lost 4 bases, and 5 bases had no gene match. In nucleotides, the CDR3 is TGTGCCAGCAGTTTTGCGGGAGGGCCGACCGGGGAGCTGTTTTTT. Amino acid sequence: CASSFAGGPTGELFF.

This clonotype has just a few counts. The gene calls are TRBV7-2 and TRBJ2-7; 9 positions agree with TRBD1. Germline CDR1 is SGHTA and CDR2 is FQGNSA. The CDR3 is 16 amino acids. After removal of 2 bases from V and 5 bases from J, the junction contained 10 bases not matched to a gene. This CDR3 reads CASSLSWGTGYNEQYF. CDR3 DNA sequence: TGTGCCAGCAGCTTATCTTGGGGGACAGGGTACAACGAGCAGTACTTC. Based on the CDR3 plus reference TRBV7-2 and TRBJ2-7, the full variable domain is GAGVSQSPSNKVTEKGKDVELRCDPISGHTALYWYRQSLGQGLEFLIYFQGNSAPDKSGLPSDRFSAERTGGSVSTLTIQRTQQEDSAVYLCASSLSWGTGYNEQYFGPGTRLTVT.

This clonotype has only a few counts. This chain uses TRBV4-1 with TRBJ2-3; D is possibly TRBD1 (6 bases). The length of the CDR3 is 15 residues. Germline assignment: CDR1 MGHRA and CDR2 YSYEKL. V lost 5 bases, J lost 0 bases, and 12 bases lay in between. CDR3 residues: CASSSRGSSTDTQYF. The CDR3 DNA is TGCGCCAGCAGCTCCAGGGGTTCGAGCACAGATACGCAGTATTTT.

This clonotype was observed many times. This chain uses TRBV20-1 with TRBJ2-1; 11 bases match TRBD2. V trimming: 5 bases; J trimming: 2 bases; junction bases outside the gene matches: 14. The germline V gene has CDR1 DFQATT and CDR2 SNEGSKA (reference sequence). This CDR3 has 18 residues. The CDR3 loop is CSAYGALAGDTAYNEQFF. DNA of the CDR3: TGCAGTGCTTACGGGGCACTAGCGGGAGATACCGCCTACAATGAGCAGTTCTTC.

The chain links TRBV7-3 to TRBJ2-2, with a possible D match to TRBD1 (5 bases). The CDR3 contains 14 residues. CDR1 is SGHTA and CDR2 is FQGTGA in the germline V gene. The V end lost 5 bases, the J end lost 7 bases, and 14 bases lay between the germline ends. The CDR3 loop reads CASSPTASGGELFF. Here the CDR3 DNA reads TGTGCCAGCAGCCCGACAGCCTCGGGCGGGGAGCTGTTTTTT.

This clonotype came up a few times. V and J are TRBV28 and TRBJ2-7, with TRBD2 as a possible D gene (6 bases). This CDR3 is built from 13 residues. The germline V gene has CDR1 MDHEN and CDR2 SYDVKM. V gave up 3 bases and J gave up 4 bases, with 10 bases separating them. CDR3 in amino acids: CASSLRGSYEQYF. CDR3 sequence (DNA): TGTGCCAGCAGTTTGCGGGGTTCTTACGAGCAGTACTTC. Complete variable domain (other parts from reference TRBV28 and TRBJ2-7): DVKVTQSSRYLVKRTGEKVFLECVQDMDHENMFWYRQDPGLGLRLIYFSYDVKMKEKGDIPEGYSVSREKKERFSLILESASTNQTSMYLCASSLRGSYEQYFGPGTRLTVT.

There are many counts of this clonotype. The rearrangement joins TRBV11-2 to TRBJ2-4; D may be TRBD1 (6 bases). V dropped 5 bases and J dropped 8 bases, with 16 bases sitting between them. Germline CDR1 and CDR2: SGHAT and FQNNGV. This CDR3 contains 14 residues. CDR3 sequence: CASSQQQGRDIQYF. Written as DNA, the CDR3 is TGTGCCAGCAGCCAACAACAGGGAAGGGACATTCAGTACTTC.

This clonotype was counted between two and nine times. CDR3 nucleotides: TGCAGTGCTAGAGGATCCTTTTACGAGCAGTACTTC. This codes for CSARGSFYEQYF. This chain uses TRBV20-1 with TRBJ2-7; D not resolved. Trimming left V 1 base short and J 4 bases short, with 8 bases between. Germline assignment: CDR1 DFQATT and CDR2 SNEGSKA (reference sequence). This CDR3 region has 12 residues.

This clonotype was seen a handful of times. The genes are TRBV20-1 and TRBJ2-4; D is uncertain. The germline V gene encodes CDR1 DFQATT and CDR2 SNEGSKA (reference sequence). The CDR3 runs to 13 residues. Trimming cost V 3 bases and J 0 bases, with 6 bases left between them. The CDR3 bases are TGCAGTGCTAGTTACTTAGCCAAAAACATTCAGTACTTC. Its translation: CSASYLAKNIQYF.

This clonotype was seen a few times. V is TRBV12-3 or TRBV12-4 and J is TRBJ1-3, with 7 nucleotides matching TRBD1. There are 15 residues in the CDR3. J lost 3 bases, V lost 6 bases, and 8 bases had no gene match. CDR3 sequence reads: CASRRRRGLGNTIYF. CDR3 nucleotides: TGTGCCAGCAGACGACGTAGGGGGCTTGGAAACACCATATATTTT.

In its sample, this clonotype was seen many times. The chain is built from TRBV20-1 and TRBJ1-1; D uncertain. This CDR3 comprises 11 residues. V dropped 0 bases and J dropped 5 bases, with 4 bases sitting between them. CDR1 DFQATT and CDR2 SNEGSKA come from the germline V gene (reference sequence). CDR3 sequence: CSARDRTEAFF. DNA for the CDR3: TGCAGTGCTAGAGATCGGACTGAAGCTTTCTTT.

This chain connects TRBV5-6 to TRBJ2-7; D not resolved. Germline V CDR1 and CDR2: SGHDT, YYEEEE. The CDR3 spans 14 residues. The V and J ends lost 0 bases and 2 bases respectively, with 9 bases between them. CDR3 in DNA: TGTGCCAGCAGCTTGGTGACTGGAACCTACGAGCAGTACTTC. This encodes CASSLVTGTYEQYF.

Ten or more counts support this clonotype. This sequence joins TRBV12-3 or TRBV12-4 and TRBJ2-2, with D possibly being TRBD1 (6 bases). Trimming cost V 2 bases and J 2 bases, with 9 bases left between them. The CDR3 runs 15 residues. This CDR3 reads CASSLTGPNTGELFF. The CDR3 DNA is TGTGCCAGCAGTTTAACAGGGCCTAACACCGGGGAGCTGTTTTTT.